Listed below are T cell receptor beta chains from one sample, sequenced in a study of shared clonotypes between healthy human individuals. Libraries were prepared by immunoSEQ multiplex PCR; TCRdb keeps only in-frame clonotypes and omits some of them. The sample shows 1,400,000 or so clones, 97% to 99% of them seen only once. Sample: naive CD4+ T cells sorted from blood. The source of these receptors is a man between 25 and 39 years old in good health. Each CDR3 is given with its conserved first and last residue. The D gene is left open where the match is weak.

v_gene	d_gene	j_gene	CDR3aa
TRBV10-2	TRBD2	TRBJ2-7	CASSAGLGLYEQYF
TRBV28	TRBD2	TRBJ2-1	CASSRDYYNEQFF
TRBV28	-	TRBJ2-3	CASSLYPLGAPRRSDTQYF
TRBV11-2	-	TRBJ2-3	CASSLALYTDTQYF
TRBV4-2	-	TRBJ1-5	CASSQGLGGNNQPQHF
TRBV15	TRBD2	TRBJ2-7	CATSSRLAGGRDEQYF
TRBV7-9	-	TRBJ2-3	CASSLGGFTDTQYF
TRBV11-2	-	TRBJ1-1	CASSADRNTEAFF
TRBV5-1	TRBD2	TRBJ2-1	CASSLVLAGSNEQFF
TRBV7-6	TRBD1	TRBJ2-2	CASSTEFTGTENTGELFF
TRBV2	-	TRBJ2-7	CASSESAAESSYEQYF